This passage covers 20 T cell receptor beta chains from one sample sequenced in a study of OX40 agonist ivuxolimab in advanced cancers. TCRdb's copy holds only in-frame clones and misses some; the assay was immunoSEQ multiplex PCR. The table has around 62,000 clones, more than 75% seen once. Source: CD4+ or CD8+ T cells sorted from blood, taken in a trial of the OX40 agonist ivuxolimab. These receptors were taken from an adult with an advanced solid tumor such as melanoma, head and neck, liver or kidney cancer.

The chain recombines TRBV19 with TRBJ1-1; 9 bases are a match to TRBD1. Germline V gene data show CDR1 as LNHDA and CDR2 as SQIVND (reference sequence). This CDR3 has 14 residues. Trimming at V came to 3 bases and at J to 6 bases, leaving 5 bases not matched to a gene. For the CDR3, the DNA is TGTGCCAGTAGTATTTCACAGGGGGCCGCTGAAGCTTTCTTT. It is translated as CASSISQGAAEAFF.

The gene calls are TRBV10-3 and TRBJ1-1; 10 nucleotides match TRBD1. The germline V gene encodes CDR1 ENHRY and CDR2 SYGVKD. The CDR3 is 13 residues long. V lost 8 bases, J lost 4 bases, and 4 bases stayed unmatched. CDR3 region: CAIDRGPGTEAFF. The DNA of the CDR3 is TGTGCCATCGACAGGGGGCCGGGCACTGAAGCTTTCTTT.

The CDR3 region has the DNA TGTGCCAGCAGCTTGACCGGCAGGGAGGAAAGTGGCTACACCTTC. Protein sequence: CASSLTGREESGYTF. The rearrangement joins TRBV5-6 to TRBJ1-2; possible D gene TRBD1, 5 bases. Germline CDR1 is SGHDT and CDR2 is YYEEEE. The CDR3 has 15 amino acids. V was shortened by 1 base and J by 7 bases, with 17 bases between the two germline ends. Full variable domain (outside the CDR3, taken from reference TRBV5-6 and TRBJ1-2): DAGVTQSPTHLIKTRGQQVTLRCSPKSGHDTVSWYQQALGQGPQFIFQYYEEEERQRGNFPDRFSGHQFPNYSSELNVNALLLGDSALYLCASSLTGREESGYTFGSGTRLTVV.

J is TRBJ2-7 and V is TRBV11-2, with D uncertain. The CDR3 contains 16 residues. Looked up from germline, CDR1 is SGHAT and CDR2 is FQNNGV. V gave up 2 bases and J gave up 2 bases, with 16 bases separating them. In DNA, the CDR3 is TGTGCCAGCAGCTTATATCTAAACCTTGCGACCTACGAGCAGTACTTC. Amino acids: CASSLYLNLATYEQYF.

The chain has TRBV2 and TRBJ2-3; D call uncertain. Germline CDR1 SNHLY, CDR2 FYNNEI. The germline V and J ends were trimmed by 4 bases and 2 bases, with 10 bases remaining between them. The length of the CDR3 is 14 residues. The CDR3 DNA is TGTGCCAGCAGTGCCGGAGCCTACACAGATACGCAGTATTTT. Its translation is CASSAGAYTDTQYF.

The rearrangement joins TRBV6-6 to TRBJ2-2, with D perhaps TRBD2 (7 bases). The CDR3 is 13 residues long. V was pared by 6 bases and J by 9 bases, with 14 bases between. Germline assignment: CDR1 MNHNY and CDR2 SVGAGI (reference sequence). In nucleotides, the CDR3 is TGTGCCAGCAGCCACCGGGGGGCCCGGGAGCTGTTTTTT. This gives the protein CASSHRGARELFF.

The chain couples TRBV6-6 to TRBJ1-6; no definite D call. Germline CDR1 MNHNY, CDR2 SVGAGI (reference sequence). V lost 0 bases to trimming and J lost 14 bases, with 17 bases between them. This CDR3 contains 15 residues. CDR3 protein: CASSYSNLGPPTLHF. The CDR3 DNA is TGTGCCAGCAGTTACTCGAATTTGGGCCCCCCGACCCTCCACTTT.

Concerning this clone itself: The same CDR3 can be traced to other DNA sequences in this sample. The V gene is TRBV7-3, the J gene TRBJ2-1; D is unresolved. Trimming took 4 bases from V and 9 from J, leaving 7 bases between them. CDR1 is SGHTA, CDR2 FQGTGA, per germline. The length of the CDR3 is 11 residues. CDR3 nucleotides: TGTGCCAGCAGCTCTGGTGGTGAGCAGTTCTTC. Amino acids: CASSSGGEQFF.

This rearrangement joins TRBV5-5 to TRBJ1-6; possibly TRBD1 for D (6 bases). The CDR3 runs 13 residues. V was shortened by 3 bases and J by 8 bases, with 9 bases between the two germline ends. Germline V gene data show CDR1 as SGHKS and CDR2 as YYEKEE (reference sequence). The CDR3 sequence: CASSWDTHSPLHF. As DNA, the CDR3 is TGTGCCAGCAGCTGGGACACTCATTCACCCCTCCACTTT. Drawing the rest from reference TRBV5-5 and TRBJ1-6, the complete variable domain is DAGVTQSPTHLIKTRGQQVTLRCSPISGHKSVSWYQQVLGQGPQFIFQYYEKEERGRGNFPDRFSARQFPNYSSELNVNALLLGDSALYLCASSWDTHSPLHFGNGTRLTVT.

The V and J genes are TRBV21-1 and TRBJ2-5; the table's TRBD2 call for D was not verified on the DNA. TRBV21-1 is a pseudogene segment. The CDR3 runs 18 residues. The CDR3 region has the DNA TGTGCCAGCAGCAAAGATGGGCCCGGGACTAGCGGGGAAGAGACCCAGTACTTC. Amino acid sequence: CASSKDGPGTSGEETQYF.

This chain links TRBV23-1 with TRBJ1-2; 10 bases match TRBD1. TRBV23-1 is identified as an open reading frame with a role that is uncertain. This CDR3 contains 16 residues. Losses at the gene ends were 2 bases for V and 6 bases for J; bases not matched to a gene: 9. CDR3 amino acids: CASSQRRTGGSDGYTF. The CDR3 coding sequence is TGCGCCAGCAGTCAACGACGGACAGGGGGGTCGGATGGCTACACCTTC.

A note on this clone: One end of the junction does not line up with germline, which may come from a read error. The V and J genes are TRBV5-1 and TRBJ1-1, with 9 bases lining up with TRBD1. From germline, CDR1 is SGHRS and CDR2 YFSETQ. The CDR3 length is 13 residues. This chain's CDR3 is CASSLVGQGSAFF. For the CDR3, the DNA is TGCGCCAGCAGTTTGGTGGGACAGGGCTCAGCTTTCTTT.

The chain recombines TRBV19 with TRBJ2-7; the D gene is possibly TRBD2 (7 bases). Germline CDR1 is LNHDA and CDR2 is SQIVND (reference sequence). The CDR3 consists of 14 residues. The V end was cut by 1 base, the J end by 3 bases, with 10 bases between. For the CDR3, the DNA is TGTGCCAGTAGTATAGCGGGGGGCGTCTACGAGCAGTACTTC. Its protein product is CASSIAGGVYEQYF.

V and J are TRBV29-1 and TRBJ2-1, with TRBD2 as a possible D gene (5 bases). Germline CDR1 SQVTM, CDR2 ANQGSEA. This CDR3 has 13 residues. Trimming removed 7 bases from V and 5 bases from J, with 15 bases in between. The CDR3: CSASRRPDNEQFF. In DNA, the CDR3 is TGCAGCGCCTCAAGGAGGCCCGACAATGAGCAGTTCTTC.

This chain joins TRBV9 and TRBJ2-2; D ambiguous. This CDR3 has 14 amino acids. Germline V lookup: CDR1 SGDLS, CDR2 YYNGEE. V lost 0 bases, J lost 5 bases, and 8 bases lay in between. The CDR3 is CASSVASNTGELFF. The CDR3 DNA reads TGTGCCAGCAGCGTAGCGTCTAATACCGGGGAGCTGTTTTTT.

V gene TRBV7-9 combines with J gene TRBJ2-3, with TRBD2 matching over 13 bases. This CDR3 comprises 16 residues. CDR1 is SEHNR and CDR2 is FQNEAQ in the germline V gene (reference sequence). The V and J ends lost 6 bases and 2 bases, in that order; junction bases with no gene match: 5. The CDR3 loop reads CASSPGLAGHTDTQYF. The CDR3 DNA sequence: TGTGCCAGCAGTCCGGGACTAGCGGGGCACACAGATACGCAGTATTTT.

The chain recombines TRBV7-3 with TRBJ1-1, with D maybe TRBD1 (5 bases). This CDR3 has 14 residues. Germline CDR1 reads SGHTA; CDR2 reads FQGTGA. Trimming left V 1 base short and J 4 bases short, with 10 bases between. The chain's CDR3 is CASSLMGESTEAFF. CDR3 DNA: TGTGCCAGCAGCTTAATGGGGGAAAGCACTGAAGCTTTCTTT.

This clone came up a few times. This chain links TRBV5-4 with TRBJ2-3; a weak D match, TRBD1 (6 bases). Germline V lookup: CDR1 SGHNT, CDR2 YYREEE (reference sequence). Trimming took 0 bases from V and 3 from J, leaving 11 bases between them. CDR3 length: 15 amino acids. CDR3 region: CASSLGGLSTDTQYF. The CDR3 nucleotides read TGTGCCAGCAGCTTGGGGGGGCTGTCGACAGATACGCAGTATTTT.

The DNA of the CDR3 is TGTGCCAGCAGTTACGGGGCCAGGGTGGGTACTGAAGCTTTCTTT. It codes for CASSYGARVGTEAFF. The chain carries TRBV6-6 and TRBJ1-1, with D perhaps TRBD1 (5 bases). With 2 bases removed from V and 5 bases from J, the gap between germline ends came to 15 bases. This CDR3 contains 15 residues. Germline CDR1 reads MNHNY; CDR2 reads SVGAGI (reference sequence).

The chain joins TRBV7-2 to TRBJ2-5, with D tentatively TRBD2 (6 bases). The germline V gene has CDR1 SGHTA and CDR2 FQGNSA. V was cut by 8 bases and J by 2 bases, with 12 bases left in between. CDR3 length equals 13 residues. CDR3 sequence (DNA): TGTGCCAGCTGCGGGGAGAGGCAAGAGACCCAGTACTTC. As protein: CASCGERQETQYF.